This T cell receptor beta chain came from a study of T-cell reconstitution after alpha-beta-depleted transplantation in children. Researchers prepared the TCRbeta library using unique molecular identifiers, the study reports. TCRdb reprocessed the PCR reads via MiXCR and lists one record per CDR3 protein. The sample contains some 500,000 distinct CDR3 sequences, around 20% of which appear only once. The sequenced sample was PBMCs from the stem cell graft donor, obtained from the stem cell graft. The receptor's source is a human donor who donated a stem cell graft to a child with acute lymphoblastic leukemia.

The DNA of the CDR3 is TGCAGTGCTAGAGGGGGTCTTGGTGCCACTGAAGCTTTCTTT. Amino acids: CSARGGLGATEAFF. V usage is TRBV20-1 and J usage is TRBJ1-1; unclear D gene. V lost 1 base and J lost 4, with 13 bases in between. Germline V gene data show CDR1 as DFQATT and CDR2 as SNEGSKA (reference sequence). This CDR3 is 14 amino acids long.